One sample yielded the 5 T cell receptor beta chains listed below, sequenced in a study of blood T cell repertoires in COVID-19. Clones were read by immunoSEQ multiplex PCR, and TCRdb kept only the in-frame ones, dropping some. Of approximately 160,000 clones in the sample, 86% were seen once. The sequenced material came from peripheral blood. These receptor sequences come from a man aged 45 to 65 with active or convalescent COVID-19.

CDR3 sequence: CASQPDREGAGYTF. The CDR3 nucleotides read TGTGCCAGCCAACCGGACAGGGAGGGGGCTGGCTACACCTTC. This sequence joins TRBV19 and TRBJ1-2; 8 nucleotides align to TRBD1. Germline loops: CDR1 LNHDA, CDR2 SQIVND (reference sequence). This CDR3 spans 14 amino acids. The J segment lost 7 bases and the V segment lost 9 bases, leaving 13 bases of the junction unmatched.

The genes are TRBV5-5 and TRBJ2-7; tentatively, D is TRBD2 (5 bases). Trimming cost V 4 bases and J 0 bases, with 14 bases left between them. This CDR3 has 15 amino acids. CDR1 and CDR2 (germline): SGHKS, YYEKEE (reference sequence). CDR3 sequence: CASSQGLESSYEQYF. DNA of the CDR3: TGTGCCAGCAGCCAAGGACTGGAGAGCTCCTACGAGCAGTACTTC.

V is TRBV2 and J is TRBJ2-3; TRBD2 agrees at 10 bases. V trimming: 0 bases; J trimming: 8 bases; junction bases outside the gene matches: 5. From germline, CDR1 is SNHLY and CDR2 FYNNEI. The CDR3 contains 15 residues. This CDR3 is CASSEAASGGSTQYF. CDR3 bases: TGTGCCAGCAGTGAAGCAGCTAGCGGGGGCTCTACGCAGTATTTT.

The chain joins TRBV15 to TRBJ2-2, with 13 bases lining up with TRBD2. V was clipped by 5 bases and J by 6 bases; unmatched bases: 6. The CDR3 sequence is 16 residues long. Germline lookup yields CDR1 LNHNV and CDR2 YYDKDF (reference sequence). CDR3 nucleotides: TGTGCCACCAGCGGCCCGGGACTAGCGGGATCCGGGGAGCTGTTTTTT. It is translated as CATSGPGLAGSGELFF.

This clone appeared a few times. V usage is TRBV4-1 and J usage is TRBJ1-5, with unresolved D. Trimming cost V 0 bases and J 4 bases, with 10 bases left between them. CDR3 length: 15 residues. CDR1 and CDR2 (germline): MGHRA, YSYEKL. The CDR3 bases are TGCGCCAGCAGCCAAGAGGGGAGTGGTAATCAGCCCCAGCATTTT. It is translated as CASSQEGSGNQPQHF.